This TCR beta chain was identified in a study of vaccination and CD4 T cells after COVID-19. Across the whole study: Ranging from 14 to 241, the interval between dose two and post-vaccine sampling had a median of roughly 73 days. From HCoV-229E, HCoV-OC43, HCoV-NL63 and SARS-CoV-2, overlapping spike peptides were used to stimulate the cells. As control conditions, cultures were given either a CEFX pool serving as positive control, an HIV-1 Nef pool, or no peptide at all.

Treatment noted: roughly 10-day PBMC culture with coronavirus spike peptide pools or control peptides (ViraFEST assay). Cultured CD4+ T-cell DNA underwent Oncomine TCR Beta short-read sequencing. Investigators isolated genomic DNA from cultured CD4+ T cells. MiXCR, applied by TCRdb to the PCR reads, yields one record per CDR3 protein. Of about 10,000 distinct CDR3 sequences in the sample, about 61% were seen once. This clonotype was detected only a few times. Its antigen is currently unknown. Trimming removed 7 bases at V and 3 bases at J, with 5 bases between. CDR3 length equals 11 residues. From germline, CDR1 is SGHTA and CDR2 FQGNSA.

This TCR came from a human donor who had recovered from COVID-19. Sequenced material: CD4+ T cells from blood, cultured in vitro. V is TRBV7-2 and J is TRBJ2-3; D not certain. For the CDR3, the DNA is TGTGCCAGCACCGCTACAGATACGCAGTATTTT. Protein product: CASTATDTQYF.